What follows are 27 T cell receptor beta chains derived from one specimen sequenced in a study of blood T cell repertoires in COVID-19. The protocol was immunoSEQ multiplex PCR, while the TCRdb copy is restricted to in-frame clones and leaves out a portion. The data hold about 270,000 clones, with 85% observed a single time. Sequencing was carried out using PBMCs or T cells enriched from blood (not recorded which). All receptors come from a woman in her forties or fifties with acute COVID-19.

Concerning this clone itself: This sequence may be a read error, since a much larger clone differs from it by one base. The J gene is TRBJ2-7, the V gene TRBV7-9; TRBD1 might be the D (6 bases). Trimming stripped 5 bases from V and 3 bases from J, with 8 bases between. This CDR3 spans 12 amino acids. Germline CDR1 is SEHNR and CDR2 is FQNEAQ (reference sequence). CDR3 protein: CASSVDSYEQYF. In DNA, the CDR3 is TGTGCCAGCAGCGTGGACAGCTACGAGCAGTACTTC.

The chain has TRBV30 and TRBJ1-1; TRBD1 is a possible D gene (5 bases). From germline, CDR1 is GTSNPN and CDR2 SVGIG (reference sequence). The V and J ends lost 2 bases and 3 bases respectively, with 10 bases between them. The CDR3 is 13 amino acids. This CDR3 reads CAWSLEGYTEAFF. The CDR3 nucleotides read TGTGCCTGGAGTCTGGAGGGGTACACTGAAGCTTTCTTT. The entire variable domain, with the rest obtained from reference TRBV30 and TRBJ1-1, is as follows: SQTIHQWPATLVQPVGSPLSLECTVEGTSNPNLYWYRQAAGRGLQLLFYSVGIGQISSEVPQNLSASRPQDRQFILSSKKLLLSDSGFYLCAWSLEGYTEAFFGQGTRLTVV.

V gene TRBV2 combines with J gene TRBJ1-5, with 7 nucleotides matching TRBD1. The V segment lost 4 bases and the J segment 6 bases; nucleotides outside the gene matches: 6. In germline, CDR1 is SNHLY, CDR2 FYNNEI. This CDR3 has 14 residues. The CDR3 region has the DNA TGTGCCAGCAGTGTAGGGGGCTCGGGTCAGCCCCAGCATTTT. It yields the protein CASSVGGSGQPQHF.

V and J are TRBV3-1 (or the pseudogene TRBV3-2) and TRBJ2-7; D is ambiguous. V lost 2 bases and J 6 bases, leaving 11 bases between the germline ends. Looked up from germline, CDR1 is LGHDT and CDR2 is YNNKEL (reference sequence). This CDR3 region has 13 residues. CDR3 sequence (DNA): TGTGCCAGCAGCCAATTCAGCGTGGGCGAGCAGTACTTC. Translating it yields CASSQFSVGEQYF.

The rearrangement links TRBV5-4 to TRBJ1-4; possible D gene TRBD1, 6 bases. The CDR3 is 16 amino acids. Germline lookup yields CDR1 SGHNT and CDR2 YYREEE (reference sequence). Trimming took 3 bases from V and 7 from J, leaving 19 bases between them. Here the CDR3 reads CASSSTNRERGEKLFF. CDR3 nucleotides: TGTGCCAGCAGCTCGACGAACAGGGAAAGGGGTGAAAAACTGTTTTTT.

The chain is built from TRBV2 and TRBJ1-3; D might be TRBD1 (6 bases). CDR3 size: 15 residues. V shed 5 bases and J shed 2 bases, with 13 bases lying between them. CDR1 and CDR2 (germline): SNHLY, FYNNEI. The CDR3, as DNA: TGTGCCAGCAGTTCCGGGACATCTCCTGGAAACACCATATATTTT. It yields the protein CASSSGTSPGNTIYF.

This rearrangement joins TRBV7-3 to TRBJ2-7; 7 bases are shared with TRBD1. This CDR3 spans 14 amino acids. In germline, CDR1 is SGHTA, CDR2 FQGTGA. V gave up 7 bases and J gave up 0 bases; unmatched junction bases: 6. CDR3 bases: TGTGCCAGCAAACCCAGACAGGGCTCCTACGAGCAGTACTTC. Translation: CASKPRQGSYEQYF.

This clone has just a few counts. The chain carries TRBV7-2 and TRBJ1-2, with TRBD1 as a possible D gene (5 bases). CDR1 is SGHTA, CDR2 FQGNSA, per germline. There are 14 residues in the CDR3. V was pared by 5 bases and J by 2 bases, with 12 bases between. For the CDR3, the DNA is TGTGCCAGCAGCCAGCAGACAGTCAACTATGGCTACACCTTC. Amino acids: CASSQQTVNYGYTF. Full variable domain (rest looked up from reference TRBV7-2 and TRBJ1-2): GAGVSQSPSNKVTEKGKDVELRCDPISGHTALYWYRQSLGQGLEFLIYFQGNSAPDKSGLPSDRFSAERTGGSVSTLTIQRTQQEDSAVYLCASSQQTVNYGYTFGSGTRLTVV.

The V call is TRBV7-9, the J call TRBJ1-2; unclear D gene. From germline, CDR1 is SEHNR and CDR2 FQNEAQ (reference sequence). The CDR3 is 14 amino acids. Trimming pared 5 bases from V and 4 bases from J, leaving 14 bases between. CDR3 DNA: TGTGCCAGCAGCCAGGTGGGTCAGAGCTATGGCTACACCTTC. Amino acid sequence: CASSQVGQSYGYTF.

The chain combines TRBV29-1 with TRBJ1-1; tentative D call: TRBD1 (6 bases). CDR1 and CDR2 from the germline V gene are SQVTM and ANQGSEA. V lost 7 bases and J lost 0, with 12 bases in between. The CDR3 covers 13 residues. The CDR3 reads CSGTAQMNTEAFF. The CDR3 DNA follows: TGCAGCGGGACAGCCCAAATGAACACTGAAGCTTTCTTT.

The count of this clone is one. The chain links TRBV6-2 or TRBV6-3 to TRBJ2-5; 7 bases are shared with TRBD2. The CDR3 is 15 amino acids. Trimming removed 4 bases from V and 1 base from J; junction bases left unmatched: 6. Germline V gene sequence: CDR1 MNHEY, CDR2 SVGEGT. CDR3 region: CASSSAGVLQETQYF. The CDR3 DNA follows: TGTGCCAGCAGTTCGGCGGGGGTCCTCCAAGAGACCCAGTACTTC.

The chain uses TRBV5-4 and TRBJ1-1, with unresolved D. The CDR3 length is 12 residues. The germline V and J ends were trimmed by 5 bases and 0 bases, with 5 bases remaining between them. In germline, CDR1 is SGHNT, CDR2 YYREEE (reference sequence). The CDR3 here is CASRALNTEAFF. The CDR3 DNA is TGTGCCAGCAGGGCTCTGAACACTGAAGCTTTCTTT.

This chain links TRBV10-1 with TRBJ2-7; possible D gene TRBD1, 7 bases. Looked up from germline, CDR1 is WNHNN and CDR2 is SYGVQD (reference sequence). The CDR3 spans 13 residues. Trimming shortened V by 6 bases and J by 1 base, and 10 bases separated the two germline ends. CDR3 sequence: CASSAGQSYEQYF. CDR3 sequence (DNA): TGCGCCAGCAGCGCGGGACAGTCCTACGAGCAGTACTTC.

This chain uses TRBV7-2 with TRBJ1-4; D possibly corresponds to TRBD1 (6 bases). V lost 1 base to trimming and J lost 2 bases, with 17 bases between them. CDR1 and CDR2 from the germline V gene are SGHTA and FQGNSA. CDR3 length equals 18 residues. The CDR3 region has the DNA TGTGCCAGCAGCTTAGTCCGGGGCAGGGGAGCTACTAATGAAAAACTGTTTTTT. Its translation: CASSLVRGRGATNEKLFF. Together with reference TRBV7-2 and TRBJ1-4, the CDR3 gives the full variable domain: GAGVSQSPSNKVTEKGKDVELRCDPISGHTALYWYRQSLGQGLEFLIYFQGNSAPDKSGLPSDRFSAERTGGSVSTLTIQRTQQEDSAVYLCASSLVRGRGATNEKLFFGSGTQLSVL.

The sample holds a few counts of this clone. V gene TRBV5-6 combines with J gene TRBJ2-3; 14 bases map to TRBD2. The CDR3 length is 19 residues. Per the germline V gene, CDR1 is SGHDT and CDR2 is YYEEEE. V was clipped by 0 bases and J by 1 base; unmatched bases: 7. The CDR3 loop is CASSLARTSGGRGTDTQYF. DNA for the CDR3: TGTGCCAGCAGCTTGGCCAGGACTAGCGGGGGGCGCGGCACAGATACGCAGTATTTT.

V and J are TRBV18 and TRBJ2-7, with D maybe TRBD1 (7 bases). V was shortened by 10 bases and J by 2 bases, with 15 bases between the two germline ends. The CDR3 covers 13 residues. The germline V gene encodes CDR1 KGHSH and CDR2 LQKENI. DNA for the CDR3: TGTGCCACCGCCAGGGGGGTTACCTACGAGCAGTACTTC. It yields the protein CATARGVTYEQYF.

The chain couples TRBV20-1 to TRBJ2-7, with D maybe TRBD2 (5 bases). Trimming removed 4 bases at V and 2 bases at J, with 6 bases between. CDR1 DFQATT and CDR2 SNEGSKA come from the germline V gene (reference sequence). This CDR3 is 11 amino acids long. CDR3 DNA: TGCAGTGCTACCGGGACCTACGAGCAGTACTTC. Its translation: CSATGTYEQYF.

CDR3 coding DNA: TGCGCCAGCAGCTTGCTGGGGGGGTTTTCCTACGAGCAGTACTTC. Its translation: CASSLLGGFSYEQYF. The V call is TRBV5-1, the J call TRBJ2-7, with 7 bases identical to TRBD2. The CDR3 spans 15 residues. Germline V gene lookup returns CDR1 SGHRS and CDR2 YFSETQ. The V segment lost 1 base and the J segment 1 base; nucleotides outside the gene matches: 5.

Comment on this clone: The sample contains more than one DNA sequence encoding this CDR3. V is TRBV12-3 or TRBV12-4 and J is TRBJ1-2; maybe TRBD1 (6 bases). The CDR3 extends over 11 amino acids. V was cut by 5 bases and J by 7 bases, with 8 bases left in between. CDR3 DNA: TGTGCCAGCAGTCTCAGGGGTGGCTACACCTTC. Residues: CASSLRGGYTF.

This clone has only one observation. The chain combines TRBV9 with TRBJ2-5, with 10 positions matching TRBD2. V lost 4 bases, J lost 5 bases, and 8 bases stayed unmatched. In germline, CDR1 is SGDLS, CDR2 YYNGEE. This CDR3 contains 15 residues. The CDR3 DNA reads TGTGCCAGCAGCCTAGCGGGGGAGCCCCGGGAGACCCAGTACTTC. As protein: CASSLAGEPRETQYF.

This chain uses TRBV27 with TRBJ1-5; possibly TRBD1 for D (5 bases). The CDR3 consists of 15 residues. Germline V gives CDR1 MNHEY, CDR2 SMNVEV (reference sequence). Trimming removed 5 bases at V and 4 bases at J, with 15 bases between. The CDR3: CASSPHPQGNQPQHF. CDR3 DNA sequence: TGTGCCAGCAGTCCCCACCCCCAGGGAAATCAGCCCCAGCATTTT.

The rearrangement uses TRBV7-6 and TRBJ1-3, with D tentatively TRBD1 (5 bases). The CDR3 is 13 residues long. CDR1 is SGHVS and CDR2 is FNYEAQ in the germline V gene. Deletions cut 6 bases from V and 3 bases from J, with 9 bases between. This CDR3 reads CASSPGFGNTIYF. DNA of the CDR3: TGTGCCAGCAGTCCAGGGTTTGGAAACACCATATATTTT.

This chain uses TRBV19 with TRBJ1-2; D not certain. The ends were cut back, 3 bases at V and 5 bases at J, with 13 bases in the middle. The CDR3 runs 14 residues. Germline CDR1 reads LNHDA; CDR2 reads SQIVND (reference sequence). The CDR3 is CASSIQATEYGYTF. CDR3 sequence (DNA): TGTGCCAGTAGTATTCAAGCGACCGAGTATGGCTACACCTTC.

The V gene is TRBV7-6, the J gene TRBJ1-1, with 12 bases that match TRBD1. This CDR3 spans 17 amino acids. The junction had 5 bases not matched to a gene; V was cut back by 3 bases and J by 0 bases. Germline lookup yields CDR1 SGHVS and CDR2 FNYEAQ. CDR3 sequence (DNA): TGTGCCAGCAGCTTCCGGGACAGGGGGCTGTTGAACACTGAAGCTTTCTTT. As protein: CASSFRDRGLLNTEAFF.

The V gene is TRBV7-9, the J gene TRBJ1-2, with D possibly matching TRBD1 (6 bases). The length of the CDR3 is 13 residues. Trimming pared 1 base from V and 4 bases from J, leaving 7 bases between. Germline lookup yields CDR1 SEHNR and CDR2 FQNEAQ (reference sequence). The CDR3 DNA sequence: TGTGCCAGCAGCTTAGGAGGGGGCTATGGCTACACCTTC. Its translation is CASSLGGGYGYTF.

This sequence joins TRBV7-8 and TRBJ2-7, with D perhaps TRBD1 (5 bases). CDR1 and CDR2 (germline): SGHVS, FQNEAQ. Deletions cut 2 bases from V and 2 bases from J, with 19 bases between. CDR3 length: 17 amino acids. Here the CDR3 DNA reads TGTGCCAGCAGCTTAAATTGGGTCAGGGCGATCACCTACGAGCAGTACTTC. This codes for CASSLNWVRAITYEQYF.

The rearrangement uses TRBV27 and TRBJ1-2; TRBD1 matches 7 bases. V lost 4 bases to trimming and J lost 4 bases; unmatched junction nucleotides: 9. CDR1 is MNHEY, CDR2 SMNVEV, per germline (reference sequence). This CDR3 comprises 15 residues. The CDR3, as DNA: TGTGCCAGCAGTTCGACAGTGTACAGGGGCTATGGCTACACCTTC. Translated, it gives CASSSTVYRGYGYTF.